The 21 T cell receptor beta chains listed next were all sequenced from one sample in a study of T cell responses to AZD1222 COVID-19 vaccine. TCRdb's table, derived via immunoSEQ multiplex PCR, lists solely in-frame clones and lacks some. The repertoire holds around 100,000 clones, about 87% seen once, with around 2% in the top ten. The source was peripheral blood, collected on day 0 of AZD1222 vaccination. The receptors originated from an adult in good health.

This clone occurred once. V and J are TRBV28 and TRBJ2-3; 8 bases are a match to TRBD1. Trimming cost V 6 bases and J 8 bases; bases outside gene matches: 13. CDR1 and CDR2 from the germline V gene are MDHEN and SYDVKM. The CDR3 is 15 residues long. CDR3 sequence: CASSHRGSLVGTQYF. CDR3 nucleotides: TGTGCCAGCAGCCACAGGGGGAGTCTAGTCGGTACGCAGTATTTT.

The V call is TRBV5-4, the J call TRBJ2-5, with TRBD1 matching over 9 bases. Germline lookup yields CDR1 SGHNT and CDR2 YYREEE (reference sequence). V gave up 4 bases and J gave up 5 bases; unmatched junction bases: 6. The CDR3 runs to 14 residues. The CDR3 reads CASSPQGASETQYF. CDR3 sequence (DNA): TGTGCCAGCAGCCCACAGGGGGCATCGGAGACCCAGTACTTC.

This chain links TRBV30 with TRBJ2-7; perhaps TRBD2 as D (6 bases). The CDR3 spans 15 residues. Germline V gene sequence: CDR1 GTSNPN, CDR2 SVGIG (reference sequence). Trimming pared 2 bases from V and 0 bases from J, leaving 14 bases between. The CDR3 here is CAWSKLGLSSYEQYF. Written as DNA, the CDR3 is TGTGCCTGGAGTAAGTTGGGACTCTCCTCCTACGAGCAGTACTTC.

The gene calls are TRBV12-3 or TRBV12-4 and TRBJ1-2; weak D call: TRBD1 (6 bases). Trimming left V 7 bases short and J 4 bases short, with 13 bases between. There are 13 residues in the CDR3. The CDR3 spells CASTNRVPYGYTF. CDR3 nucleotide sequence: TGTGCCAGCACCAACAGGGTTCCCTATGGCTACACCTTC.

This chain uses TRBV7-2 with TRBJ1-2, with D unclear. This CDR3 region has 17 residues. Trimming removed 0 bases at V and 5 bases at J, with 19 bases between. From germline, CDR1 is SGHTA and CDR2 FQGNSA. Here the CDR3 reads CASSLALESGILYGYTF. CDR3 sequence (DNA): TGTGCCAGCAGCTTAGCGCTCGAGTCGGGGATTTTGTATGGCTACACCTTC.

The V gene is TRBV2, the J gene TRBJ2-1; D gene uncertain. V was cut by 6 bases and J by 8 bases, with 11 bases left in between. In germline, CDR1 is SNHLY, CDR2 FYNNEI. The CDR3 contains 12 residues. The CDR3 DNA sequence: TGTGCCAGCAGGGATACTGGGGATGAGCAGTTCTTC. This encodes CASRDTGDEQFF.

The gene calls are TRBV11-3 and TRBJ2-1; 13 nucleotides align to TRBD2. Trimming took 1 base from V and 10 from J; bases not matched to a gene: 4. Germline lookup yields CDR1 SGHNT and CDR2 YENEEA. This CDR3 is built from 15 residues. The CDR3 is CASSLGLAGGGEQFF. The CDR3, as DNA: TGTGCCAGCAGCTTAGGACTAGCGGGAGGTGGCGAGCAGTTCTTC.

This clone was recorded once. The CDR3 reads CAWSIGGNYGYTF. For the CDR3, the DNA is TGTGCCTGGAGTATCGGCGGAAACTATGGCTACACCTTC. The chain combines TRBV30 with TRBJ1-2; D not resolved. The germline V gene encodes CDR1 GTSNPN and CDR2 SVGIG (reference sequence). The CDR3 extends over 13 amino acids. Trimming stripped 2 bases from V and 2 bases from J, with 9 bases between.

The V and J genes are TRBV11-2 and TRBJ1-3; 7 nucleotides line up with TRBD1. The CDR3 is 17 amino acids. V lost 5 bases and J lost 0; bases outside the gene matches: 10. From germline, CDR1 is SGHAT and CDR2 FQNNGV. CDR3 bases: TGTGCCAGCAGCCCTATCCGGGACAGCTTCTCTGGAAACACCATATATTTT. It translates to CASSPIRDSFSGNTIYF.

The chain carries TRBV29-1 and TRBJ1-2; D not certain. V lost 3 bases, J lost 0 bases, and 17 bases lay in between. This CDR3 spans 16 amino acids. Germline CDR1 is SQVTM and CDR2 is ANQGSEA. The CDR3 DNA follows: TGCAGCGTTGATGAGGCTTGGAAGGGATCTAACTATGGCTACACCTTC. Protein: CSVDEAWKGSNYGYTF. Based on the CDR3 plus reference TRBV29-1 and TRBJ1-2, the full variable domain is SAVISQKPSRDICQRGTSLTIQCQVDSQVTMMFWYRQQPGQSLTLIATANQGSEATYESGFVIDKFPISRPNLTFSTLTVSNMSPEDSSIYLCSVDEAWKGSNYGYTFGSGTRLTVV.

The chain is built from TRBV6-4 and TRBJ2-1; D unresolved. V dropped 5 bases and J dropped 4 bases, with 12 bases sitting between them. This CDR3 spans 14 amino acids. Germline V gives CDR1 MRHNA, CDR2 SNTAGT. The CDR3: CASSISGQYNEQFF. The CDR3 coding sequence is TGTGCCAGCAGTATAAGTGGCCAGTACAATGAGCAGTTCTTC.

The chain employs TRBV5-1 and TRBJ2-2; D may be TRBD1 (7 bases). The V end lost 3 bases, the J end lost 1 base, and 13 bases lay between the germline ends. The CDR3 sequence is 16 residues long. Germline V gene sequence: CDR1 SGHRS, CDR2 YFSETQ. The CDR3 loop reads CASSSEGQLNTGELFF. Here the CDR3 DNA reads TGCGCCAGCAGCTCGGAGGGACAGTTGAACACCGGGGAGCTGTTTTTT.

The CDR3 here is CASSETGGVQPQHF. CDR3 DNA sequence: TGTGCCAGCAGCGAAACAGGGGGCGTTCAGCCCCAGCATTTT. J is TRBJ1-5 and V is TRBV28; 9 positions match TRBD1. The V gene end was trimmed by 6 bases and the J gene end by 6 bases; junction bases not matched to a gene: 6. The CDR3 is made up of 14 amino acids. Germline CDR1 and CDR2: MDHEN and SYDVKM. The full variable domain, its missing parts supplied by reference TRBV28 and TRBJ1-5, is DVKVTQSSRYLVKRTGEKVFLECVQDMDHENMFWYRQDPGLGLRLIYFSYDVKMKEKGDIPEGYSVSREKKERFSLILESASTNQTSMYLCASSETGGVQPQHFGDGTRLSIL.

The chain combines TRBV4-3 with TRBJ1-5, with D unresolved. CDR1 is LGHNA and CDR2 is YSLEER in the germline V gene. This CDR3 is 13 amino acids long. The germline V and J ends were trimmed by 3 bases and 6 bases, with 9 bases remaining between them. Here the CDR3 reads CASSHRTGQPQHF. Written as DNA, the CDR3 is TGCGCCAGCAGCCATAGGACCGGTCAGCCCCAGCATTTT.

V is TRBV4-2 and J is TRBJ1-2; no clear D. CDR1 and CDR2 from the germline V gene are LGHNA and YNFKEQ. This CDR3 contains 14 residues. V lost 0 bases, J lost 4 bases, and 9 bases lay in between. The CDR3 sequence: CASSQDFETYGYTF. The CDR3, as DNA: TGTGCCAGCAGCCAAGATTTCGAAACCTATGGCTACACCTTC.

There are a few counts of this clone. The chain combines TRBV6-5 with TRBJ1-1; D remains ambiguous. V lost 5 bases to trimming and J lost 4 bases, with 5 bases between them. Germline CDR1 MNHEY, CDR2 SVGAGI. There are 11 residues in the CDR3. The DNA of the CDR3 is TGTGCCAGCAGTCGGGGCACTGAAGCTTTCTTT. Translating it yields CASSRGTEAFF.

J is TRBJ2-7 and V is TRBV7-9; D ambiguous. V gave up 5 bases and J gave up 7 bases, with 12 bases separating them. Germline V gives CDR1 SEHNR, CDR2 FQNEAQ (reference sequence). The CDR3 has 12 residues. CDR3 DNA sequence: TGTGCCAGCAGCCCCCCCCGTTTGGAGCAGTACTTC. Amino acids: CASSPPRLEQYF.

The chain is built from TRBV2 and TRBJ1-4; tentative D call: TRBD1 (5 bases). There are 15 residues in the CDR3. Trimming stripped 5 bases from V and 4 bases from J, with 14 bases between. Germline CDR1 is SNHLY and CDR2 is FYNNEI. CDR3 in amino acids: CASSWQGESNEKLFF. CDR3 DNA: TGTGCCAGCAGTTGGCAGGGCGAGAGTAATGAAAAACTGTTTTTT.

The genes are TRBV30 and TRBJ1-5, with 7 bases identical to TRBD1. Trimming took 5 bases from V and 2 from J; bases not matched to a gene: 3. Germline V gives CDR1 GTSNPN, CDR2 SVGIG (reference sequence). The CDR3 loop spans 13 amino acids. The CDR3 is CAWGQEGNQPQHF. The CDR3 DNA sequence: TGTGCCTGGGGACAGGAAGGCAATCAGCCCCAGCATTTT.

The V gene is TRBV5-4, the J gene TRBJ2-1, with 9 bases aligning to TRBD2. CDR3 length: 17 residues. Germline CDR1 is SGHNT and CDR2 is YYREEE (reference sequence). V shed 4 bases and J 5 bases; nucleotides not matched to a gene: 13. The CDR3 spells CASSPTGAGGPNNEQFF. The CDR3 DNA reads TGTGCCAGCAGCCCCACGGGGGCGGGAGGGCCGAACAATGAGCAGTTCTTC.

The chain uses TRBV19 and TRBJ2-1; perhaps D is TRBD1 or TRBD2 (5 bases each). The length of the CDR3 is 13 residues. Trimming shortened V by 5 bases and J by 7 bases, and 12 bases separated the two germline ends. CDR1 LNHDA and CDR2 SQIVND come from the germline V gene (reference sequence). DNA for the CDR3: TGTGCCAGTAGTGGGACCGTCTCGAATGAGCAGTTCTTC. This gives the protein CASSGTVSNEQFF.